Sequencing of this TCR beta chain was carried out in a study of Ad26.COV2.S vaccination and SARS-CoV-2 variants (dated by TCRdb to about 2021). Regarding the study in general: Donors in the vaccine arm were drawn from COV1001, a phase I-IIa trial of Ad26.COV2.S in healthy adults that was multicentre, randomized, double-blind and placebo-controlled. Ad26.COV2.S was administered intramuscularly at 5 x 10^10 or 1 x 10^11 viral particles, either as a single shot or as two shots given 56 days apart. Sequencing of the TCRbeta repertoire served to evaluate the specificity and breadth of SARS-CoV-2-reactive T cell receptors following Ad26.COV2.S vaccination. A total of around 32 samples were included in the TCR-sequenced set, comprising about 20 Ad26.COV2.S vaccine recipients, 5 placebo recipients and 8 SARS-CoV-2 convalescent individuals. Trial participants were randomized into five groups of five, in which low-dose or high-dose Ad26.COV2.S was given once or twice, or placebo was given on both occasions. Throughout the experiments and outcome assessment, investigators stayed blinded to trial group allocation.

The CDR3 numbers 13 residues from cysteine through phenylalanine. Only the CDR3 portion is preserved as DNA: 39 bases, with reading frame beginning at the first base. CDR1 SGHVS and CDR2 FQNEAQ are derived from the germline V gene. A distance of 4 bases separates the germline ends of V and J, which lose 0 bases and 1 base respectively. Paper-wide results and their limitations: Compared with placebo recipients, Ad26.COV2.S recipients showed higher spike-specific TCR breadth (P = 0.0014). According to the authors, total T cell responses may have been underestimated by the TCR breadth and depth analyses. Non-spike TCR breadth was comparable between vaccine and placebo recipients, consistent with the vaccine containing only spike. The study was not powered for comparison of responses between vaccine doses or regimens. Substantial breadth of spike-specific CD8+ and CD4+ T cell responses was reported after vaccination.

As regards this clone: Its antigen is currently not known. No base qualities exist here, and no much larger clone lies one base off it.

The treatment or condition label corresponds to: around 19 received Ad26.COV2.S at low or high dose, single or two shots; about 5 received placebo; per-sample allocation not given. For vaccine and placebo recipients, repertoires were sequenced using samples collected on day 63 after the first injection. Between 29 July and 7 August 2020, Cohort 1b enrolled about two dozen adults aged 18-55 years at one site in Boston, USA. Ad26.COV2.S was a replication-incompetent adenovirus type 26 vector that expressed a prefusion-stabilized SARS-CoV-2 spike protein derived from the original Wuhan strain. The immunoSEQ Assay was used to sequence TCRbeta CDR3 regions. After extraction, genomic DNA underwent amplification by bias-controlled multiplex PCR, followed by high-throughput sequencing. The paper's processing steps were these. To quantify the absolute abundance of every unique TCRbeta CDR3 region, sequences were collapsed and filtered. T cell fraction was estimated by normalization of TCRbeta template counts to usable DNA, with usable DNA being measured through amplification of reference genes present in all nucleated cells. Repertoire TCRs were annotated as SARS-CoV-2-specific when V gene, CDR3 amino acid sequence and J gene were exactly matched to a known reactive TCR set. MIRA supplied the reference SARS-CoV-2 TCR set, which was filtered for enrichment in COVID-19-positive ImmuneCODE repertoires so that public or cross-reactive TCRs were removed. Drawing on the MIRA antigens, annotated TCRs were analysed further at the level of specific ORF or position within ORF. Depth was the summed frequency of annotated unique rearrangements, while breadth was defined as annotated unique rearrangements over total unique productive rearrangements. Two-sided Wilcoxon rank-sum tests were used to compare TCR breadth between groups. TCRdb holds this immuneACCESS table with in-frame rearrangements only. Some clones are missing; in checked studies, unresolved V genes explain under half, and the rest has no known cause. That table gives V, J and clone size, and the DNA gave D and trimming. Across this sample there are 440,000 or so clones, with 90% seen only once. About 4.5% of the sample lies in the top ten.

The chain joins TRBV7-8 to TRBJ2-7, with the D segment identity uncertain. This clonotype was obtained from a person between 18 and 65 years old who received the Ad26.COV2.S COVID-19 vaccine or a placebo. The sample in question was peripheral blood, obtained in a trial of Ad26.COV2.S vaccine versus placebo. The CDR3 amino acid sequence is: CASSLAGSYEQYF. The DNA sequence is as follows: TGTGCCAGCAGCTTAGCCGGTTCCTACGAGCAGTACTTC. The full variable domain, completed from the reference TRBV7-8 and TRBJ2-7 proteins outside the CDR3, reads GAGVSQSPRYKVAKRGQDVALRCDPISGHVSLFWYQQALGQGPEFLTYFQNEAQLDKSGLPSDRFFAERPEGSVSTLKIQRTQQEDSAVYLCASSLAGSYEQYFGPGTRLTVT.